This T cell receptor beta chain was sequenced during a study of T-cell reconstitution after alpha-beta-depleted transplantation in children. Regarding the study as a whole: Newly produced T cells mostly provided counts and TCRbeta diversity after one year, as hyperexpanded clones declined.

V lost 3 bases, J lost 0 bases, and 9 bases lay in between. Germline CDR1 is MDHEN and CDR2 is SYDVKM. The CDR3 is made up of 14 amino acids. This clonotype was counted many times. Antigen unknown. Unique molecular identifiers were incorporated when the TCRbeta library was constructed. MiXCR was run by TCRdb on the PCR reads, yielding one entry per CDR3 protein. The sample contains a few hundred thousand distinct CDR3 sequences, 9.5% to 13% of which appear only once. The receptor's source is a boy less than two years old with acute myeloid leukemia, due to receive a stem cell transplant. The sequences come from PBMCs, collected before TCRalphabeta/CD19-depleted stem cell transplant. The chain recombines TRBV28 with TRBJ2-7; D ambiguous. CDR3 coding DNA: TGTGCCAGCAGTTTTAGCCGCTTCTCCTACGAGCAGTACTTC. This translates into CASSFSRFSYEQYF.